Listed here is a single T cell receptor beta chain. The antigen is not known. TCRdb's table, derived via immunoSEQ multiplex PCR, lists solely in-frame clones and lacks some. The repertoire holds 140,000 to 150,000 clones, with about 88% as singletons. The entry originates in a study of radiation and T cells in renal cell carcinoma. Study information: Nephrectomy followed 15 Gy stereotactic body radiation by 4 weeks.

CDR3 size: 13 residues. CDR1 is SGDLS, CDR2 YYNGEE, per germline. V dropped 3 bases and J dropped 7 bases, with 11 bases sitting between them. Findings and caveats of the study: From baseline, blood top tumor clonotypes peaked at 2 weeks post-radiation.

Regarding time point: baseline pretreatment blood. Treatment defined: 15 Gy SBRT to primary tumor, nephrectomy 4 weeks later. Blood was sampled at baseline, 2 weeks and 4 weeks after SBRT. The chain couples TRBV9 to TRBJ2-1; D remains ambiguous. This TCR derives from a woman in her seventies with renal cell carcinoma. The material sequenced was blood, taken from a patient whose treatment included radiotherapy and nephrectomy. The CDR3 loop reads CASSERAANEQFF. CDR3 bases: TGTGCCAGCAGCGAACGGGCCGCGAATGAGCAGTTCTTC. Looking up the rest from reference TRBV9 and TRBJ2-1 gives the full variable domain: DSGVTQTPKHLITATGQRVTLRCSPRSGDLSVYWYQQSLDQGLQFLIQYYNGEERAKGNILERFSAQQFPDLHSELNLSSLELGDSALYFCASSERAANEQFFGPGTRLTVL.